Shown below are 2 T cell receptor beta chains from a single sample sequenced in a study of PD-L1 blockade in urothelial cancer. Some clones are missing from TCRdb's copy, which holds only in-frame ones; the method was immunoSEQ multiplex PCR. Of 50,000 to 55,000 clones in the sample, 77% were seen once. The specimen was PBMCs, collected around atezolizumab (anti-PD-L1) treatment. Receptors were obtained from a man between 70 and 80 years old with urothelial cancer.

This clone was seen many times. This rearrangement joins TRBV18 to TRBJ1-2; TRBD1 might be the D (6 bases). The ends were cut back, 3 bases at V and 8 bases at J, with 19 bases in the middle. Germline CDR1 is KGHSH and CDR2 is LQKENI. This CDR3 is built from 15 residues. CDR3 sequence (DNA): TGTGCCAGCTCACCTCCTACCTCGGGGGGCTTGGGCTACACCTTC. Translated, it gives CASSPPTSGGLGYTF.

The chain couples TRBV5-5 to TRBJ1-5; D is undetermined. The length of the CDR3 is 13 residues. Trimming removed 4 bases from V and 3 bases from J, with 8 bases in between. Germline values: CDR1 SGHKS, CDR2 YYEKEE (reference sequence). DNA of the CDR3: TGTGCCAGCAGCCGGGTCGACAATCAGCCCCAGCATTTT. It translates to CASSRVDNQPQHF.